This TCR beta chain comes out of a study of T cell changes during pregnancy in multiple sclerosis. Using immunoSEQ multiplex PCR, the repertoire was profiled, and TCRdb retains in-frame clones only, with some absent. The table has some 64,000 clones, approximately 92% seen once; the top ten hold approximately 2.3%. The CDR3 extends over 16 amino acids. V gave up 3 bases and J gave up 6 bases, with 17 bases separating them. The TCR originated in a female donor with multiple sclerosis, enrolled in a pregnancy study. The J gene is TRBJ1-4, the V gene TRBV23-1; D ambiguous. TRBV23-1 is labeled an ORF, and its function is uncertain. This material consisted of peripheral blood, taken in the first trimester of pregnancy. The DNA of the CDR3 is TGCGCCAGCAGTCACTCTCAGACGGGTATGTATGAAAAACTGTTTTTT. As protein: CASSHSQTGMYEKLFF.